The sequence of this T cell receptor (beta chain) was determined in a study of OX40 agonist ivuxolimab in advanced cancers. Study at large: Intravenous ivuxolimab at 0.01 to 10 mg/kg was given to patients every 2 weeks. Study-wide results and caveats: CD4+ and CD8+ blood T cells expanded clonally by week 6 at 0.1 to 3.0 mg/kg.

Sequenced by immunoSEQ multiplex PCR; TCRdb stores in-frame clones only, minus some. The repertoire holds 65,000 to 95,000 clones, with roughly 90% as singletons. CDR3 length: 15 residues. Germline CDR1 and CDR2: LNHDA and SQIVND (reference sequence). The V and J ends lost 7 bases and 7 bases respectively, with 20 bases between them. With respect to this clone: Its antigen is currently unknown.

This material consisted of CD4+ or CD8+ T cells sorted from blood, taken in a trial of the OX40 agonist ivuxolimab. The clonotype originates from an adult with an advanced solid tumor such as melanoma, head and neck, liver or kidney cancer. This sequence joins TRBV19 and TRBJ2-1; D is possibly TRBD1 (5 bases). CDR3 sequence (DNA): TGTGCCAGTATAGGTACCGGGTTAGCAGGGAATGAGCAGTTCTTC. Its protein product is CASIGTGLAGNEQFF.